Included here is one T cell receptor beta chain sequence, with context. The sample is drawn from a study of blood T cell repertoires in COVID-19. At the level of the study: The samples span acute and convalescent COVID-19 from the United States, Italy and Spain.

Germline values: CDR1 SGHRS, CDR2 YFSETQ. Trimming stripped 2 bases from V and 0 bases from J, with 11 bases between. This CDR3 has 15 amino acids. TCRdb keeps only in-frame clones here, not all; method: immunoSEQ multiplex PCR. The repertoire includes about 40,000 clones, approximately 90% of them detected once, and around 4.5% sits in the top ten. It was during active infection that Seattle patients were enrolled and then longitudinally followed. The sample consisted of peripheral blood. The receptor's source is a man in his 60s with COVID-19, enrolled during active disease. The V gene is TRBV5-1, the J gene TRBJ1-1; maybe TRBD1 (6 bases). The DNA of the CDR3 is TGCGCCAGCAGCTTTATGGGGGCCATGAACACTGAAGCTTTCTTT. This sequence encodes CASSFMGAMNTEAFF.